This T cell receptor (beta chain) was found in a study of PD-1 blockade in classical Hodgkin lymphoma. Findings of the study overall: Repertoire difference causes, possibly disease activity or prior therapy, remain undefined.

CDR1 is MNHEY, CDR2 SMNVEV, per germline (reference sequence). V lost 5 bases, J lost 5 bases, and 11 bases stayed unmatched. The CDR3 runs to 16 residues. TCRdb keeps only in-frame clones here, not all; method: immunoSEQ multiplex PCR. The table includes around 25,000 clones, around 72% detected once. A remark on this clone: Its specificity is unknown.

The sample's time point: cycle 4 day 1 (C4D1), after about 6 weeks of nivolumab. No patient escaped relapse after autologous stem cell transplantation, and brentuximab vedotin exposure varied. The sequence was obtained from a human donor with classical Hodgkin lymphoma. Sequenced material: peripheral blood mononuclear cells (PBMCs), taken before the fourth cycle of nivolumab. This chain joins TRBV27 and TRBJ2-3; 9 bases are a match to TRBD1. For the CDR3, the DNA is TGTGCCAGCAGTCCTCGAATACAGGGGGCTGAAGATACGCAGTATTTT. It encodes CASSPRIQGAEDTQYF.